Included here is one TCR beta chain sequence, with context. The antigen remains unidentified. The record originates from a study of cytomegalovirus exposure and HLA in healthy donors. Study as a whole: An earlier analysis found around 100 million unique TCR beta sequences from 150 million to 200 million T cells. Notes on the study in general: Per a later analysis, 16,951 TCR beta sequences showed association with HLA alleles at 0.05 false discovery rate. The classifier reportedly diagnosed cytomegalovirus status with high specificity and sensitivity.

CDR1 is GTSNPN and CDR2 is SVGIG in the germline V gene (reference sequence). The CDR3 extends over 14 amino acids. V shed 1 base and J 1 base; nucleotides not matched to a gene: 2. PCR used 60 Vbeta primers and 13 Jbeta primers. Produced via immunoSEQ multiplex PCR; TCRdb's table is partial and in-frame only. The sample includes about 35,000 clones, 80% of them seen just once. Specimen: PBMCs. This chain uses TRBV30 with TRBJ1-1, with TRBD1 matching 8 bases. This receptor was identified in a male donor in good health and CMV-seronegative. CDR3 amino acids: CAWSGDRWNTEAFF. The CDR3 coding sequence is TGTGCCTGGAGTGGGGACAGGTGGAACACTGAAGCTTTCTTT.